Listed below are T cell receptor beta chains from one sample, sequenced in a study of blood T cell repertoires in COVID-19. TCRdb's table, derived via immunoSEQ multiplex PCR, lists solely in-frame clones and lacks some. The repertoire includes about 220,000 clones, around 86% of them detected once, and around 9.6% sits in the top ten. Input material: peripheral blood. The receptors were gathered from a woman aged 45-65 years with COVID-19, enrolled during active disease. The CDR3 runs from the conserved cysteine through the conserved F or W. A D gene is named only where the DNA matches it firmly. Size tells how often a clone was seen (once, few, many) or the class of an expanded clone, and some rows leave it out.

>TRBV2|.|.|TRBJ2-6
CASSVEGSSGANVLTF
TGTGCCAGCAGTGTGGAGGGGTCCTCTGGGGCCAACGTCCTGACTTTC
>TRBV30|.|.|TRBJ2-7
CAWSVWRIPYEQYF
TGTGCCTGGAGTGTATGGAGAATTCCCTACGAGCAGTACTTC
>TRBV6-4|.|.|TRBJ1-2
CASSDSINTGSYGYTF
TGTGCCAGCAGTGACTCGATCAATACAGGATCCTATGGCTACACCTTC
>TRBV19|.|TRBD1|TRBJ1-5
CASSKILTGPGGQPQHF
TGTGCCAGTAGTAAAATACTGACAGGGCCCGGGGGTCAGCCCCAGCATTTT
>TRBV29-1|.|.|TRBJ1-2
CSVPMWAQRGNGYTF
TGCAGCGTCCCGATGTGGGCGCAAAGGGGAAATGGCTACACCTTC
>TRBV27|once|.|TRBJ2-1
CASSLFRVREQFF
TGTGCCAGCAGTTTATTCAGGGTCAGGGAGCAGTTCTTC
>TRBV18|.|.|TRBJ2-5
CASSVKHGLYQETQYF
TGTGCCAGCTCCGTTAAGCACGGGTTGTACCAAGAGACCCAGTACTTC
>TRBV19|.|.|TRBJ1-4
CASNPGQGYEKLFF
TGTGCCAGTAACCCGGGACAAGGTTATGAAAAACTGTTTTTT
>TRBV21-1|.|.|TRBJ1-6
CASSLHIGQNYNSPLHF
TGTGCCAGCAGCTTACATATCGGACAGAATTATAATTCACCCCTCCACTTT
>TRBV2|many|.|TRBJ2-3
CASSIGTSMGTDTQYF
TGTGCCAGCAGTATTGGGACATCGATGGGCACAGATACGCAGTATTTT
>TRBV15|.|.|TRBJ1-5
CATTGPGGNQPQHF
TGTGCCACCACGGGCCCGGGGGGCAATCAGCCCCAGCATTTT
>TRBV15|.|TRBD1|TRBJ2-6
CATSRGTGNGANVLTF
TGTGCCACCAGCAGAGGGACAGGGAACGGGGCCAACGTCCTGACTTTC
>TRBV20-1|.|TRBD2|TRBJ2-3
CSASLGTTPLTDTQYF
TGCAGTGCTAGTCTTGGGACTACACCACTCACAGATACGCAGTATTTT
>TRBV18|.|.|TRBJ1-1
CASSRALEAFF
TGTGCCAGCTCACGCGCCCTTGAAGCTTTCTTT
>TRBV24-1|.|.|TRBJ1-4
CATSDTSEKLFF
TGTGCCACCAGTGACACCAGTGAAAAACTGTTTTTT
>TRBV6-4|.|.|TRBJ2-2
CASSVATRDGELFF
TGTGCCAGCAGTGTCGCGACTAGGGACGGGGAGCTGTTTTTT
>TRBV7-8|.|.|TRBJ1-2
CASSYLGADYTF
TGTGCCAGCAGCTATTTAGGCGCGGACTACACCTTC
>TRBV2|.|TRBD2|TRBJ2-2
CASSVGGGTNTGELFF
TGTGCCAGCAGTGTTGGCGGGGGGACCAACACCGGGGAGCTGTTTTTT
>TRBV19|.|.|TRBJ1-2
CASSVLQGRGGYTF
TGTGCCAGTAGTGTTCTCCAGGGGCGCGGTGGCTACACCTTC
>TRBV6-5|.|TRBD1|TRBJ1-6
CASSSGTGGSPLHF
TGTGCCAGCAGCTCCGGGACAGGAGGATCACCCCTCCACTTT
>TRBV2|once|.|TRBJ2-7
CASSDSYYEQYF
TGTGCCAGCAGTGACAGTTACTACGAGCAGTACTTC
>TRBV30|.|TRBD1|TRBJ1-6
CACLRDSHSPLHF
TGTGCCTGCCTAAGGGACAGCCATTCACCCCTCCACTTT
>TRBV29-1|.|.|TRBJ2-3
CSVEAGTDTQYF
TGCAGCGTTGAGGCAGGGACAGATACGCAGTATTTT
>TRBV12-3/TRBV12-4|.|.|TRBJ1-5
CASSLQGAQPQHF
TGTGCCAGCAGTTTGCAGGGCGCTCAGCCCCAGCATTTT
>TRBV6-2/TRBV6-3|.|.|TRBJ2-3
CASSYGIDTQYF
TGTGCCAGCAGTTATGGCATCGATACGCAGTATTTT
>TRBV5-1|.|TRBD1|TRBJ2-5
CASSWELQGSQETQYF
TGCGCCAGCAGCTGGGAGTTACAGGGGTCACAAGAGACCCAGTACTTC
>TRBV5-1|once|.|TRBJ1-1
CASSLDGAGTEAFF
TGCGCCAGCAGCTTGGATGGGGCAGGGACTGAAGCTTTCTTT
>TRBV7-9|few|TRBD1|TRBJ2-7
CASASWETGLYEQYF
TGTGCCAGCGCAAGCTGGGAGACAGGGCTTTACGAGCAGTACTTC
>TRBV6-6|.|TRBD1|TRBJ1-1
CASTTGAITEAFF
TGTGCCAGTACGACAGGGGCGATCACTGAAGCTTTCTTT
>TRBV5-5|.|TRBD1|TRBJ1-2
CASSPNDRALYGYTF
TGTGCCAGCAGCCCGAACGACAGGGCCCTCTATGGCTACACCTTC
>TRBV2|.|.|TRBJ2-1
CASTRDIRAEQFF
TGTGCCAGCACCCGGGACATAAGAGCAGAGCAGTTCTTC
>TRBV4-1|.|.|TRBJ1-1
CASSQDRGSGAFF
TGCGCCAGCAGCCAAGACAGGGGATCGGGAGCTTTCTTT
>TRBV10-3|.|.|TRBJ1-4
CAPSGLFNEKLFF
TGTGCCCCTTCGGGACTGTTTAATGAAAAACTGTTTTTT
>TRBV27|.|.|TRBJ2-3
CASTALAAGATQYF
TGTGCCAGCACCGCCCTAGCCGCGGGGGCTACGCAGTATTTT
>TRBV28|.|.|TRBJ1-2
CASSLFGASDYGYTF
TGTGCCAGCAGTTTATTTGGGGCGTCAGACTATGGCTACACCTTC
>TRBV9|.|.|TRBJ2-3
CASSVGGKRSDTQYF
TGTGCCAGCAGCGTAGGGGGCAAGAGGTCAGATACGCAGTATTTT
>TRBV11-2|.|TRBD1|TRBJ2-5
CASSHRTGRETQYF
TGTGCCAGCAGCCACCGGACAGGACGAGAGACCCAGTACTTC
>TRBV30|.|.|TRBJ1-4
CAWRQVDGKLFF
TGTGCCTGGAGACAGGTGGATGGAAAACTGTTTTTT
>TRBV11-2|.|.|TRBJ2-3
CASSLERARTDTQYF
TGTGCCAGCAGCTTAGAGCGAGCTCGGACAGATACGCAGTATTTT
>TRBV5-6|.|.|TRBJ1-1
CASSLIRGENTEAFF
TGTGCCAGCAGCTTGATACGGGGGGAGAACACTGAAGCTTTCTTT
>TRBV12-3/TRBV12-4|few|.|TRBJ2-7
CASRDSRGEQYF
TGTGCCAGCAGGGACAGCAGAGGCGAGCAGTACTTC
>TRBV27|once|TRBD1|TRBJ2-1
CASSLQGAGEQFF
TGTGCCAGCAGCCTACAGGGGGCGGGTGAGCAGTTCTTC
>TRBV27|once|.|TRBJ1-1
CASSLSPRVEAFF
TGTGCCAGCAGTTTATCGCCTCGGGTTGAAGCTTTCTTT
>TRBV6-5|.|TRBD2|TRBJ2-5
CASSSSGTRETQYF
TGTGCCAGCAGTTCTAGCGGGACCAGGGAGACCCAGTACTTC
>TRBV7-7|.|TRBD1|TRBJ2-5
CASSLGQAGETQYF
TGTGCCAGCAGCTTGGGACAGGCTGGGGAGACCCAGTACTTC
>TRBV9|.|.|TRBJ2-2
CASSVAGNTGELFF
TGTGCCAGCAGCGTAGCGGGGAACACCGGGGAGCTGTTTTTT
>TRBV14|.|.|TRBJ1-1
CASSQDVHKAFF
TGTGCCAGCAGCCAAGACGTACATAAAGCTTTCTTT
>TRBV19|once|TRBD1|TRBJ1-5
CASSIGDTGGTQHF
TGTGCCAGTAGTATAGGGGACACAGGGGGAACCCAGCATTTT
>TRBV7-9|few|TRBD1|TRBJ1-4
CASTEARTGALNEKLFF
TGTGCCAGCACCGAGGCCCGGACAGGGGCTCTTAATGAAAAACTGTTTTTT
>TRBV5-1|.|.|TRBJ2-1
CASSLGQGTYNEQFF
TGCGCCAGCAGCTTGGGGCAGGGCACTTACAATGAGCAGTTCTTC
>TRBV28|.|TRBD1|TRBJ1-1
CASRAQGVATEAFF
TGTGCCAGCAGGGCCCAGGGGGTTGCCACTGAAGCTTTCTTT
>TRBV5-1|few|.|TRBJ1-2
CASTLSGYGYTF
TGCGCCAGCACCCTTTCGGGCTATGGCTACACCTTC
>TRBV10-3|.|TRBD1|TRBJ1-1
CAISFYDRGDTEAFF
TGTGCCATCAGCTTCTACGACAGGGGCGACACTGAAGCTTTCTTT
>TRBV5-1|.|TRBD2|TRBJ2-1
CASSLSSGTSGGRGSYNEQFF
TGCGCCAGCAGCTTGAGCTCCGGGACTAGCGGGGGGAGAGGCTCCTACAATGAGCAGTTCTTC
>TRBV25-1|.|TRBD1|TRBJ1-4
CASSEFQGQVNEKLFF
TGTGCCAGCAGTGAATTCCAGGGACAGGTGAATGAAAAACTGTTTTTT